These T cell receptor beta chains were read from a single sample in a study of vaccination and CD4 T cells after COVID-19. These receptors lack a known antigen. TCRdb re-called the PCR reads with MiXCR, one entry per CDR3 protein. The table includes about 16,000 distinct CDR3 sequences, approximately 50% detected once. The specimen comprised CD4+ T cells from blood, cultured in vitro, sampled before SARS-CoV-2 vaccination. The receptors were sampled from a human donor who had recovered from COVID-19. The CDR3 runs from the conserved cysteine through the conserved F or W. A D gene is named only where the DNA matches it firmly. The size entry is marked missing in some rows and otherwise reads once, few, many or a size class.

>TRBV20-1|.|TRBJ1-5|TRBD1
TGCAGTGCTAGTGTCAGGGGGCGACGGAGCAATCAGCCCCAGCATTTT
CSASVRGRRSNQPQHF
>TRBV20-1|.|TRBJ2-7|TRBD1
TGCAGTGCTAGAACAGGGACAGGGGGCAAATACGAGCAGTACTTC
CSARTGTGGKYEQYF
>TRBV20-1|few|TRBJ1-1|.
TGCAGTGCTTCGACGGAATTCGTTTATGCAGCTTTCTTT
CSASTEFVYAAFF
>TRBV20-1|few|TRBJ2-5|.
TGCAGTGCCCCCGAACCAGGTCCCATGACCCAGTACTTC
CSAPEPGPMTQYF
>TRBV24-1|.|TRBJ2-2|TRBD2
TGTGCCACCAGGCCGGGGTCTAGCGGGAGACCCGGGGAGCTGTTTTTT
CATRPGSSGRPGELFF
>TRBV5-1|.|TRBJ2-1|TRBD2
TGCGCCAGCAGCTTCCAGCGGGAGGGCAATGAGCAGTTCTTC
CASSFQREGNEQFF
>TRBV15|few|TRBJ1-2|.
TGTGCCACCAGCAGAGTGGCGGGTGGCTACACCTTC
CATSRVAGGYTF
>TRBV20-1|.|TRBJ2-3|TRBD2
TGCAGTGCTAAGACTAGCGGGAGATTAGATACGCAGTATTTT
CSAKTSGRLDTQYF
>TRBV20-1|few|TRBJ2-3|TRBD2
TGCAGTGCTAGGGCCTTTAGCGGGAGCACAGATACGCAGTATTTT
CSARAFSGSTDTQYF
>TRBV12-3/TRBV12-4|.|TRBJ1-6|.
TGTGCCAGCAGTTTACAGAGGAACGCTAATTCACCCCTCCACTTT
CASSLQRNANSPLHF
>TRBV6-4|.|TRBJ2-3|TRBD1
TGTGCCAGCAGTGACTCGACAGGGCCAGATACGCAGTATTTT
CASSDSTGPDTQYF
>TRBV6-2/TRBV6-3|.|TRBJ2-2|TRBD2
TGTGCCAGCGGGACTAGCGGGACCGGGGAGCTGTTTTTT
CASGTSGTGELFF
>TRBV7-8|.|TRBJ2-7|TRBD2
TGTGCCAGCAGCCCGTCGGGACTAGCGGGAGCATACGAGCAGTACTTC
CASSPSGLAGAYEQYF
>TRBV6-5|.|TRBJ2-3|TRBD2
TGTGCCAGCAGTTCGGGACTACCTAATGGGTATACGCAGTATTTT
CASSSGLPNGYTQYF
>TRBV6-5|.|TRBJ1-6|.
TGTGCCAGCAGTTACTCGAGGTTGGGGGCGGCCTATAATTCACCCCTCCACTTT
CASSYSRLGAAYNSPLHF
>TRBV20-1|.|TRBJ1-2|TRBD1
TGCAGTGCTAGGGGTACAGGGGGTCCTTATGGCTACACCTTC
CSARGTGGPYGYTF
>TRBV20-1|.|TRBJ2-2|.
TGCAGTGCTACTGGAGGGGGGAACTCCGGGGAGCTGTTTTTT
CSATGGGNSGELFF
>TRBV6-1|few|TRBJ1-3|.
TGTGCCAGCAGTGAATTAGGGGCTACCGGAAACACCATATATTTT
CASSELGATGNTIYF
>TRBV20-1|.|TRBJ2-2|TRBD1
TGCAGTGCTAGCTACAGGGGGCACGGAGGAGCCGGGGAGCTGTTTTTT
CSASYRGHGGAGELFF
>TRBV6-2/TRBV6-3|.|TRBJ2-5|TRBD2
TGTGCCAGCAGTTACCGGAGGGCGGGAGGGTCCCAAGAGACCCAGTACTTC
CASSYRRAGGSQETQYF
>TRBV7-9|.|TRBJ2-1|TRBD2
TGTGCCAGCAGCTTTAGCGGGACCACTTACAATGAGCAGTTCTTC
CASSFSGTTYNEQFF
>TRBV29-1|.|TRBJ2-3|.
TGCAGCGGCCAGGTTAGGGGTACAGATACGCAGTATTTT
CSGQVRGTDTQYF
>TRBV27|.|TRBJ1-3|.
TGTGCCAGCCGACCCGGGACGGCTGGAAACACCATATATTTT
CASRPGTAGNTIYF
>TRBV7-3|.|TRBJ1-2|.
TGTGCCAGCAGCCATGACAGAAACTATGGCTACACCTTC
CASSHDRNYGYTF
>TRBV2|once|TRBJ2-2|.
TGTGCCAGCAGTGAATGGGGAGAGGGGGAGCTGTTTTTT
CASSEWGEGELFF
>TRBV7-8|.|TRBJ2-1|.
TGTGCCAGCAGCTTACAGCCCCAAAGCTCCTACAATGAGCAGTTCTTC
CASSLQPQSSYNEQFF
>TRBV7-2|large|TRBJ1-5|.
TGTGCCAGCAGCTTTGGGGGCCGGCAGCCCCAGCATTTT
CASSFGGRQPQHF
>TRBV20-1|.|TRBJ1-2|TRBD1
TGCAGTGCTAGAGCAGGGGGCGGTGGCTACACCTTC
CSARAGGGGYTF
>TRBV14|.|TRBJ1-2|.
TGTGCCAGCAGCCAAGGTTCCCTCTATGGCTACACCTTC
CASSQGSLYGYTF
>TRBV6-2/TRBV6-3|.|TRBJ2-7|TRBD2
TGTGCCAGCAGTTACCCCGGACTAGCCTCCTACGAGCAGTACTTC
CASSYPGLASYEQYF
>TRBV10-3|.|TRBJ1-1|.
TGTGCCATCAGTGACCCGACGGGGATGAACACTGAAGCTTTCTTT
CAISDPTGMNTEAFF
>TRBV6-1|.|TRBJ1-6|.
TGTGCCAGCAGTCGGACGGTTGGCTCCTATAATTCACCCCTCCACTTT
CASSRTVGSYNSPLHF
>TRBV12-3/TRBV12-4|.|TRBJ2-5|.
TGTGCCAGCAGTTTATTTTCAAAAGAGACCCAGTACTTC
CASSLFSKETQYF
>TRBV20-1|.|TRBJ2-3|TRBD1
TGCAGTGCTAGAGATCCGGGACAGGGGCAAGATACGCAGTATTTT
CSARDPGQGQDTQYF
>TRBV4-3|once|TRBJ2-7|.
TGCGCCAGCAGCCAAGATGTTAGCCGGGGGATATACGAGCAGTACTTC
CASSQDVSRGIYEQYF
>TRBV20-1|few|TRBJ1-6|.
TGCAGTGCTACTAGTTTCTTTGATAATTCACCCCTCCACTTT
CSATSFFDNSPLHF
>TRBV20-1|.|TRBJ1-2|.
TGCAGTGCCCGGACGGGAAGACGCAGCTATGGCTACACCTTC
CSARTGRRSYGYTF
>TRBV20-1|.|TRBJ2-3|TRBD2
TGCAGTGCCAAACGGTTAGCGGGAGTAGGGGATACGCAGTATTTT
CSAKRLAGVGDTQYF
>TRBV19|.|TRBJ1-6|.
TGTGCCAGTACCCCACAGGCCAGGGGTGCACCCCTCCACTTT
CASTPQARGAPLHF
>TRBV12-3/TRBV12-4|.|TRBJ2-1|.
TGTGCCAGCAGTACCGGGACCGACAATGAGCAGTTCTTC
CASSTGTDNEQFF
>TRBV2|few|TRBJ2-5|TRBD1
TGTGCCAGCAGTTGGGACAGGGAAGGGGAGACCCAGTACTTC
CASSWDREGETQYF
>TRBV20-1|.|TRBJ1-5|TRBD1
TGCAGTGCTAGGGACAGGTTCAACCAGCCCCAGCATTTT
CSARDRFNQPQHF
>TRBV6-1|.|TRBJ2-1|TRBD2
TGTGCCAGCAGTCCGCGGGGGGAATCCTACAATGAGCAGTTCTTC
CASSPRGESYNEQFF
>TRBV2|few|TRBJ2-7|.
TGTGCCAGCAGTGAAGCGCTTTTCGGTAGTAGCGGAGCTTCCTACGAGCAGTACTTC
CASSEALFGSSGASYEQYF
>TRBV19|.|TRBJ2-1|TRBD2
TGTGCCAGTAGTATTAGCGGGAGGGTCTCCTACAATGAGCAGTTCTTC
CASSISGRVSYNEQFF
>TRBV6-1|.|TRBJ1-6|TRBD1
TGTGCCAGCAGCTCTACAGGGGGGAAATTTAATTCACCCCTCCACTTT
CASSSTGGKFNSPLHF
>TRBV27|few|TRBJ1-1|.
TGTGCCAGCAGGCGGGGGGAGGTGGACACTGAAGCTTTCTTT
CASRRGEVDTEAFF
>TRBV24-1|.|TRBJ2-2|TRBD1
TGTGCCACCAGTGATTTGGCAGGGGGCGACACCGGGGAGCTGTTTTTT
CATSDLAGGDTGELFF
>TRBV5-4|.|TRBJ2-7|TRBD1
TGTGCCAGCAGCATCGGACAGGGAGTCTACGAGCAGTACTTC
CASSIGQGVYEQYF